This entry describes one T cell receptor beta chain. Its antigen is currently not known. One base away there is no much larger clone; base qualities are not given. Library method: RT-PCR. The reads were generated on a NextSeq 550. TCRdb redid the processing of the public reads, applying fastp at Q25 and MiXCR, and retained in-frame beta chains. Every distinct CDR3 protein forms one entry, paired with its most common genes and DNA. Here the sample has 400,000 to 500,000 distinct CDR3 sequences; 16% occur a single time. Together, the top ten hold 6% to 8% of the sample. This entry comes from a study of patients and donors after allogeneic stem cell transplantation (dated by TCRdb to about 2020). Germline trimming amounts to 4 bases on V and 1 base on J, with 4 as the count of junction bases outside the gene matches. The CDR3 numbers 14 residues from cysteine through phenylalanine. Solely the CDR3 DNA is kept, with 42 bases framed from the first base. From a lookup of the germline V gene, CDR1 and CDR2 are SQVTM and ANQGSEA.

Sequences were obtained from blood, either unsorted or a sorted T cell fraction (not recorded which). The receptor comes from a human donor who was either an allogeneic HSCT recipient or a stem cell or donor lymphocyte infusion donor (not recorded which). It is not recorded whose cells these are; they may come from a transplant donor. Here the chain combines TRBV29-1 and TRBJ2-1, and 7 junctional nucleotides match TRBD2. CDR3 reads: CSVARRGSYNEQFF. DNA sequence: TGCAGCGTTGCCCGGCGGGGGTCCTACAATGAGCAGTTCTTC.